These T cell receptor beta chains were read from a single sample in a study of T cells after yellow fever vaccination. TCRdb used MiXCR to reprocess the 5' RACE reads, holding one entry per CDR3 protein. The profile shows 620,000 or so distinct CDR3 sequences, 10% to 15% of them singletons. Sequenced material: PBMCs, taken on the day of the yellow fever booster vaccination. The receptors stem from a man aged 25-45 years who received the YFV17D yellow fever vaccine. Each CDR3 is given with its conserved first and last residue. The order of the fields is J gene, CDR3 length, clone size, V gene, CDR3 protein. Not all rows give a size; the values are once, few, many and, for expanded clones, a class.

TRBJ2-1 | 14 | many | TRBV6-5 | CASSFTGDYNEQFF
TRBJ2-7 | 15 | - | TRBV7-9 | CASSSSGRTAYEQYF
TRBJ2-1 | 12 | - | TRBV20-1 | CSARRAGTEQFF
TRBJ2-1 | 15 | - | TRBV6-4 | CASSPGPSSYNEPFF
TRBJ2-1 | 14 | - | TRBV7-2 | CASTTWGAYNEQFF
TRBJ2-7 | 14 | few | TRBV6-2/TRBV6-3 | CASSHGQVLYEQYF
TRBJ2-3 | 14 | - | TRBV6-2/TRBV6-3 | CASTTDRVGYTQYF
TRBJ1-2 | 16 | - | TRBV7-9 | CASTTGGDLERYGYTF
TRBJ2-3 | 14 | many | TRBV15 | CATSEGGGTDTQYF
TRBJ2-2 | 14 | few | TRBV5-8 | CASSLGGTTGELFF
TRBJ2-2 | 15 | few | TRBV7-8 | CASSLGLAGIGELFF
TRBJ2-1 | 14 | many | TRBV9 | CASSAHPVPNEQFF
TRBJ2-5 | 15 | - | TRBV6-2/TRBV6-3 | CASSYLGLAEETQYF
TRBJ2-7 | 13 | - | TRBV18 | CASSPHPEYEQYF
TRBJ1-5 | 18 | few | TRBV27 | CASSSGQGGIYSNQPQHF
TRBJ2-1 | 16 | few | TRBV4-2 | CASSPYSPRQGVEQFF